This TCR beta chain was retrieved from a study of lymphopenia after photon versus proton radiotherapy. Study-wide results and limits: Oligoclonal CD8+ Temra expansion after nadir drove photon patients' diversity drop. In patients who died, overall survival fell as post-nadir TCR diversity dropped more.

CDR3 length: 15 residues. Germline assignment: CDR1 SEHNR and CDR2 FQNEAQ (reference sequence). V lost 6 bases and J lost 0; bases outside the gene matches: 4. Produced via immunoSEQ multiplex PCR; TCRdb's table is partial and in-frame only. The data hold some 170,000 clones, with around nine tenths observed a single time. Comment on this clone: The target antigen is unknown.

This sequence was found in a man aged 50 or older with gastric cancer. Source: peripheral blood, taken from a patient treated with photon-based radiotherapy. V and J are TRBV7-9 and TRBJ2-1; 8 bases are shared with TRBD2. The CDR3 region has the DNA TGTGCCAGCAGACCTAGCGGGCGCTCCTACAATGAGCAGTTCTTC. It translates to CASRPSGRSYNEQFF.